What follows are 17 T cell receptor beta chains derived from one specimen sequenced in a study of OX40 agonist ivuxolimab in advanced cancers. Data came from immunoSEQ multiplex PCR; TCRdb stores just in-frame clones and leaves some out. The table lists about 62,000 clones, roughly 80% of them singletons. Source: CD4+ or CD8+ T cells sorted from blood, taken in a trial of the OX40 agonist ivuxolimab. The receptor set was obtained from an adult with an advanced solid tumor such as melanoma, head and neck, liver or kidney cancer.

The J gene is TRBJ2-5, the V gene TRBV5-6, with TRBD2 identical over 9 bases. The J call may be faulty, since TRBJ2-7 better matches the DNA end. Germline CDR1 and CDR2: SGHDT and YYEEEE. The CDR3 consists of 15 residues. CDR3 sequence: CASSLVSSGGYEQYF. CDR3 DNA sequence: TGTGCCAGCAGCTTGGTCAGTAGCGGGGGATACGAGCAGTACTTC.

The chain recombines TRBV5-4 with TRBJ2-5; a weak D match, TRBD2 (6 bases). The germline V gene encodes CDR1 SGHNT and CDR2 YYREEE (reference sequence). The CDR3 is 17 residues long. The ends were cut back, 5 bases at V and 4 bases at J, with 24 bases in the middle. The CDR3 reads CASRNFTGLTWGETQYF. CDR3 bases: TGTGCCAGCAGGAACTTCACGGGACTCACCTGGGGAGAGACCCAGTACTTC.

The rearrangement joins TRBV6-6 to TRBJ2-7; D uncertain. V lost 6 bases, J lost 4 bases, and 10 bases lay in between. The CDR3 is made up of 12 amino acids. Per germline, CDR1 MNHNY and CDR2 SVGAGI (reference sequence). The CDR3 spells CASSPVRYEQYF. The CDR3 nucleotides are TGTGCCAGCAGCCCAGTGAGATACGAGCAGTACTTC.

The V and J genes are TRBV5-1 and TRBJ2-7; possible D gene TRBD2, 6 bases. Trimming left V 3 bases short and J 0 bases short, with 13 bases between. This CDR3 has 15 amino acids. Germline V CDR1 and CDR2: SGHRS, YFSETQ. The CDR3 is CASSWGRDSSYEQYF. The DNA for the CDR3 is TGCGCCAGCAGCTGGGGTAGGGACTCCTCCTACGAGCAGTACTTC.

The sample holds one count of this clone. This chain connects TRBV7-9 to TRBJ2-4; D is perhaps TRBD2 (7 bases). Trimming removed 5 bases from V and 3 bases from J, with 17 bases in between. CDR1 SEHNR and CDR2 FQNEAQ come from the germline V gene (reference sequence). The CDR3 spans 16 residues. CDR3 residues: CASSPLGGPGKNIQYF. The CDR3 DNA is TGTGCCAGCAGCCCCCTCGGGGGGCCCGGCAAAAACATTCAGTACTTC.

The V call is TRBV5-6, the J call TRBJ2-1; D remains unclear. Trimming shortened V by 1 base and J by 9 bases, and 8 bases separated the two germline ends. Germline values: CDR1 SGHDT, CDR2 YYEEEE. The CDR3 has 12 amino acids. The CDR3 coding sequence is TGTGCCAGCAGCTTGATGATTAGTGAGCAGTTCTTC. It translates to CASSLMISEQFF.

This chain joins TRBV28 and TRBJ2-7, with 7 bases that match TRBD2. The CDR3 runs to 15 residues. Germline values: CDR1 MDHEN, CDR2 SYDVKM. After removal of 7 bases from V and 3 bases from J, the junction contained 12 bases not matched to a gene. CDR3 nucleotides: TGTGCCAGCACCCTGCCTGGGGGGGGAAACTACGAGCAGTACTTC. It specifies CASTLPGGGNYEQYF. Using reference TRBV28 and TRBJ2-7 for the parts outside the CDR3, the full variable domain is DVKVTQSSRYLVKRTGEKVFLECVQDMDHENMFWYRQDPGLGLRLIYFSYDVKMKEKGDIPEGYSVSREKKERFSLILESASTNQTSMYLCASTLPGGGNYEQYFGPGTRLTVT.

The chain uses TRBV28 and TRBJ1-1; D may be TRBD1 (5 bases). Between the trimmed V and J ends, which lost 3 bases and 4 bases, there was a span of 15 bases. The CDR3 covers 15 residues. Germline CDR1 reads MDHEN; CDR2 reads SYDVKM. The CDR3 loop reads CASSFLGGDGTEAFF. CDR3 DNA: TGTGCCAGCAGTTTCCTTGGGGGGGATGGCACTGAAGCTTTCTTT. Using reference TRBV28 and TRBJ1-1 for the parts outside the CDR3, the full variable domain is DVKVTQSSRYLVKRTGEKVFLECVQDMDHENMFWYRQDPGLGLRLIYFSYDVKMKEKGDIPEGYSVSREKKERFSLILESASTNQTSMYLCASSFLGGDGTEAFFGQGTRLTVV.

J is TRBJ2-3 and V is TRBV11-3; no clear D gene. The CDR3 spans 15 residues. CDR1 is SGHNT, CDR2 YENEEA, per germline. V gave up 4 bases and J gave up 0 bases, with 11 bases separating them. The CDR3 is CASSSEAPSTDTQYF. In DNA form, the CDR3 reads TGTGCCAGCAGCTCGGAAGCCCCGAGCACAGATACGCAGTATTTT.

This chain links TRBV11-3 with TRBJ2-7; D ambiguous. CDR1 is SGHNT, CDR2 YENEEA, per germline. Trimming removed 5 bases from V and 7 bases from J, with 12 bases in between. This CDR3 has 12 amino acids. The CDR3 DNA reads as TGTGCCAGCAGCCGTTGGACCACGGAGCAGTACTTC. This sequence encodes CASSRWTTEQYF.

The chain couples TRBV20-1 to TRBJ2-1; D remains unclear. The CDR3 contains 11 residues. In germline, CDR1 is DFQATT, CDR2 SNEGSKA (reference sequence). With 2 bases removed from V and 6 bases from J, the gap between germline ends came to 5 bases. CDR3: CSARKVNEQFF. CDR3 DNA: TGCAGTGCTAGAAAAGTCAATGAGCAGTTCTTC.

V gene TRBV5-4 combines with J gene TRBJ2-3; 9 nucleotides agree with TRBD1. The CDR3 length is 15 residues. Germline assignment: CDR1 SGHNT and CDR2 YYREEE (reference sequence). V lost 4 bases to trimming and J lost 5 bases; unmatched junction nucleotides: 8. In nucleotides, the CDR3 is TGTGCCAGCAGCCCCGGGACAGGGCGAGGAGATACGCAGTATTTT. It is translated as CASSPGTGRGDTQYF.

V is TRBV7-3 and J is TRBJ2-3; 7 bases agree with TRBD2. CDR1 and CDR2 from the germline V gene are SGHTA and FQGTGA. This CDR3 has 18 amino acids. V lost 1 base, J lost 2 bases, and 12 bases stayed unmatched. The CDR3 protein is CASSLRSWASGTTDTQYF. The CDR3 DNA reads as TGTGCCAGCAGCTTAAGATCTTGGGCTAGCGGTACCACAGATACGCAGTATTTT. The complete variable domain, with remaining parts taken from reference TRBV7-3 and TRBJ2-3, reads GAGVSQTPSNKVTEKGKYVELRCDPISGHTALYWYRQSLGQGPEFLIYFQGTGAADDSGLPNDRFFAVRPEGSVSTLKIQRTERGDSAVYLCASSLRSWASGTTDTQYFGPGTRLTVL.

The J gene is TRBJ1-1, the V gene TRBV27, with D possibly being TRBD1 (6 bases). From germline, CDR1 is MNHEY and CDR2 SMNVEV (reference sequence). V lost 3 bases, J lost 4 bases, and 12 bases lay in between. CDR3 length equals 14 residues. The CDR3 loop is CASSFGGQATEAFF. CDR3 nucleotides: TGTGCCAGCAGTTTCGGGGGGCAAGCCACTGAAGCTTTCTTT.

This clone was counted a single time. The chain joins TRBV7-2 to TRBJ2-3; D remains unclear. The CDR3 runs 13 residues. CDR1 and CDR2 from the germline V gene are SGHTA and FQGNSA. Between the trimmed V and J ends, which lost 5 bases and 6 bases, there was a span of 12 bases. CDR3 region: CASSRNLGDTQYF. CDR3 in DNA: TGTGCCAGCAGCCGCAACCTCGGGGATACGCAGTATTTT.

The chain employs TRBV10-2 and TRBJ2-3, with D unclear. V lost 4 bases to trimming and J lost 2 bases, with 10 bases between them. This CDR3 comprises 14 residues. Germline CDR1 WSHSY, CDR2 SAAADI. CDR3 protein: CASSGGFLTDTQYF. The CDR3 bases are TGCGCCAGCAGTGGGGGATTCCTCACAGATACGCAGTATTTT.

The chain links TRBV7-9 to TRBJ2-7; the D gene is possibly TRBD1 (6 bases). The V end lost 4 bases, the J end lost 3 bases, and 13 bases lay between the germline ends. The CDR3 length is 14 residues. CDR1 is SEHNR and CDR2 is FQNEAQ in the germline V gene (reference sequence). This chain's CDR3 is CASSSRDNHYEQYF. The CDR3 nucleotides read TGTGCCAGCAGCTCCCGGGACAACCACTACGAGCAGTACTTC. Full variable domain (missing parts from reference TRBV7-9 and TRBJ2-7): DTGVSQNPRHKITKRGQNVTFRCDPISEHNRLYWYRQTLGQGPEFLTYFQNEAQLEKSRLLSDRFSAERPKGSFSTLEIQRTEQGDSAMYLCASSSRDNHYEQYFGPGTRLTVT.